This TCR beta chain stems from a study of T cell changes during pregnancy in multiple sclerosis. Germline V gene sequence: CDR1 DFQATT, CDR2 SNEGSKA (reference sequence). The V and J ends lost 2 bases and 5 bases respectively, with 7 bases between them. This CDR3 comprises 11 residues. Sequencing was performed with immunoSEQ multiplex PCR; in TCRdb, only in-frame clones are kept and a portion is missing. The profile shows 45,000 to 55,000 clones, 80% to 95% of them singletons. This chain links TRBV20-1 with TRBJ2-7, with unresolved D. This receptor was taken from a female donor with multiple sclerosis, enrolled in a pregnancy study. This specimen consisted of peripheral blood, obtained in the third trimester of pregnancy. The CDR3 coding sequence is TGCAGTGCTAGACGTGAGGACGAGCAGTACTTC. Its translation is CSARREDEQYF.